Each of the 32 T cell receptor beta chains below was sequenced from the same sample in a study of cytomegalovirus exposure and HLA in healthy donors. This PCR relied on a set of 60 Vbeta primers and 13 Jbeta primers. The table came from immunoSEQ multiplex PCR; TCRdb's copy has only in-frame clones and leaves some out. This sample has around 76,000 clones, with roughly 79% found just once. The sequenced sample consisted of PBMCs. Every receptor here comes from a man aged 35 to 55 in good health and CMV-seronegative.

V is TRBV6-6 and J is TRBJ2-1; 11 bases agree with TRBD2. The CDR3 is 15 residues long. The V gene's germline CDR1 is MNHNY and CDR2 SVGAGI (reference sequence). Trimming removed 5 bases from V and 3 bases from J; junction bases left unmatched: 3. Here the CDR3 DNA reads TGTGCCAGCAGTCGACTAGCGGGACTCTACAATGAGCAGTTCTTC. This gives the protein CASSRLAGLYNEQFF.

V gene TRBV25-1 combines with J gene TRBJ2-1; 11 positions agree with TRBD2. Germline trimming cut 4 bases from V and 5 bases from J; bases unmatched to any gene: 7. Per the germline V gene, CDR1 is MGHDK and CDR2 is SYGVNS. There are 16 residues in the CDR3. In DNA form, the CDR3 reads TGTGCCAGCAGTGCGACCGGGACTAGCGGAAACAATGAGCAGTTCTTC. Its protein is CASSATGTSGNNEQFF.

This clone was observed a handful of times. This chain uses TRBV25-1 with TRBJ2-2, with TRBD2 as a possible D gene (6 bases). This CDR3 region has 15 residues. V shed 1 base and J shed 6 bases, with 12 bases lying between them. In germline, CDR1 is MGHDK, CDR2 SYGVNS. CDR3 coding DNA: TGTGCCAGCAGTGAATTCGGGAGCGGAGCCGGGGAGCTGTTTTTT. Translated: CASSEFGSGAGELFF.

The V gene is TRBV5-4, the J gene TRBJ2-5; 10 bases match TRBD2. Matching the DNA end better, TRBJ2-7 makes the J call doubtful. From germline, CDR1 is SGHNT and CDR2 YYREEE (reference sequence). The CDR3 runs 15 residues. The CDR3 sequence: CASSFSGRIGNEQYF. CDR3 coding DNA: TGTGCCAGCAGCTTTAGCGGGAGGATAGGGAACGAGCAGTACTTC.

The V call is TRBV27, the J call TRBJ1-5, with D unclear. In germline, CDR1 is MNHEY, CDR2 SMNVEV (reference sequence). The CDR3 has 17 amino acids. Deletions cut 5 bases from V and 4 bases from J, with 21 bases between. The CDR3 is CASSPSIRFSQNQPQHF. The CDR3 region has the DNA TGTGCCAGCAGTCCATCGATCCGCTTTAGCCAAAATCAGCCCCAGCATTTT.

The V call is TRBV4-2, the J call TRBJ2-1; 7 bases line up with TRBD2. This CDR3 contains 12 residues. Germline-derived CDR1 and CDR2 are LGHNA and YNFKEQ. With V trimmed by 1 base and J by 15 bases, 6 bases remained unmatched. The CDR3 here is CASSQVERDPFF. In DNA, the CDR3 is TGTGCCAGCAGCCAAGTGGAGCGGGATCCGTTCTTC.

This rearrangement joins TRBV18 to TRBJ2-1; 7 bases are shared with TRBD2. Looked up from germline, CDR1 is KGHSH and CDR2 is LQKENI. After removal of 0 bases from V and 2 bases from J, the junction contained 7 bases not matched to a gene. The CDR3 loop spans 17 amino acids. For the CDR3, the DNA is TGTGCCAGCTCACCACCGAGCCCTAGCGGCCCCTACAATGAGCAGTTCTTC. Translation gives CASSPPSPSGPYNEQFF. Full variable domain (outside the CDR3, taken from reference TRBV18 and TRBJ2-1): NAGVMQNPRHLVRRRGQEARLRCSPMKGHSHVYWYRQLPEEGLKFMVYLQKENIIDESGMPKERFSAEFPKEGPSILRIQQVVRGDSAAYFCASSPPSPSGPYNEQFFGPGTRLTVL.

The rearrangement joins TRBV4-1 to TRBJ2-7; 7 bases fit TRBD1. The CDR3 length is 16 residues. In germline, CDR1 is MGHRA, CDR2 YSYEKL. The junction had 7 bases not matched to a gene; V was cut back by 2 bases and J by 0 bases. CDR3 residues: CASSQMVPGGSYEQYF. DNA for the CDR3: TGCGCCAGCAGCCAAATGGTCCCAGGGGGCTCCTACGAGCAGTACTTC.

The rearrangement joins TRBV4-2 to TRBJ2-3, with 8 bases identical to TRBD2. The CDR3 is made up of 17 amino acids. V was clipped by 0 bases and J by 0 bases; unmatched bases: 5. Per germline, CDR1 LGHNA and CDR2 YNFKEQ. DNA for the CDR3: TGTGCCAGCAGCCAAGATCCTAGCGGGCGGAGCACAGATACGCAGTATTTT. Translation gives CASSQDPSGRSTDTQYF.

The rearrangement links TRBV6-6 to TRBJ1-1; D remains ambiguous. V was trimmed by 6 bases and J by 1 base, leaving 9 bases between them. This CDR3 spans 13 amino acids. Germline V gene lookup returns CDR1 MNHNY and CDR2 SVGAGI (reference sequence). CDR3 in DNA: TGTGCCAGCAGGCAGGCCTCGAACACTGAAGCTTTCTTT. This gives the protein CASRQASNTEAFF.

The chain joins TRBV2 to TRBJ1-1; no clear D. V shed 0 bases and J shed 7 bases, with 3 bases lying between them. The CDR3 extends over 11 amino acids. The germline CDR1 and CDR2 sequences are SNHLY and FYNNEI. The DNA for the CDR3 is TGTGCCAGCAGTGAAGCCAGTGAAGCTTTCTTT. It translates to CASSEASEAFF. The full variable domain, its missing parts supplied by reference TRBV2 and TRBJ1-1, is EPEVTQTPSHQVTQMGQEVILRCVPISNHLYFYWYRQILGQKVEFLVSFYNNEISEKSEIFDDQFSVERPDGSNFTLKIRSTKLEDSAMYFCASSEASEAFFGQGTRLTVV.

The V gene is TRBV6-5, the J gene TRBJ2-7; 11 bases agree with TRBD2. The CDR3 spans 14 residues. From germline, CDR1 is MNHEY and CDR2 SVGAGI. The V gene end was trimmed by 4 bases and the J gene end by 4 bases; junction bases not matched to a gene: 3. CDR3 DNA: TGTGCCAGCAGTTCGGGACTAGCGGCTTACGAGCAGTACTTC. It yields the protein CASSSGLAAYEQYF.

The CDR3 here is CASSLGSGYEQYF. DNA for the CDR3: TGCGCCAGCAGCTTGGGGTCGGGTTACGAGCAGTACTTC. The chain links TRBV5-1 to TRBJ2-5; D unresolved. The J call is uncertain, as TRBJ2-7 better fits the DNA end. In germline, CDR1 is SGHRS, CDR2 YFSETQ. This CDR3 contains 13 residues.

The chain carries TRBV19 and TRBJ1-5, with a tentative D call TRBD1 (6 bases). V lost 5 bases to trimming and J lost 6 bases, with 17 bases between them. The CDR3 is 15 amino acids. Looked up from germline, CDR1 is LNHDA and CDR2 is SQIVND (reference sequence). The CDR3: CASSPQTGDRQPQHF. In nucleotides, the CDR3 is TGTGCCAGTAGTCCCCAGACAGGAGACCGTCAGCCCCAGCATTTT.

The V and J genes are TRBV15 and TRBJ2-7, with 7 nucleotides matching TRBD2. The J segment lost 7 bases and the V segment lost 0 bases, leaving 6 bases of the junction unmatched. The CDR3 is made up of 14 amino acids. Germline V lookup: CDR1 LNHNV, CDR2 YYDKDF (reference sequence). CDR3 sequence: CATSRDAGVGEQYF. The CDR3 nucleotides read TGTGCCACCAGCAGAGACGCGGGAGTTGGTGAGCAGTACTTC. Full variable domain (rest looked up from reference TRBV15 and TRBJ2-7): DAMVIQNPRYQVTQFGKPVTLSCSQTLNHNVMYWYQQKSSQAPKLLFHYYDKDFNNEADTPDNFQSRRPNTSFCFLDIRSPGLGDTAMYLCATSRDAGVGEQYFGPGTRLTVT.

V usage is TRBV5-1 and J usage is TRBJ2-1, with 10 bases aligning to TRBD2. The germline V gene has CDR1 SGHRS and CDR2 YFSETQ. V dropped 4 bases and J dropped 7; count of bases not matched to a gene: 2. The CDR3 has 13 amino acids. CDR3 loop: CASSPGLANEQFF. CDR3 nucleotide sequence: TGCGCCAGCAGCCCGGGACTAGCGAATGAGCAGTTCTTC.

This clone has a handful of counts. The chain joins TRBV10-1 to TRBJ2-2; TRBD2 matches at 7 bases. This CDR3 has 16 amino acids. V lost 7 bases, J lost 8 bases, and 16 bases stayed unmatched. CDR1 is WNHNN and CDR2 is SYGVQD in the germline V gene (reference sequence). CDR3 sequence (DNA): TGCGCCAGCAAGATAGTAAAGGGAGGGAATGAAGGGGAGCTGTTTTTT. Translation: CASKIVKGGNEGELFF.

This clone appeared a single time. The chain links TRBV19 to TRBJ2-5, with 13 bases lining up with TRBD2. The J call could be wrong; TRBJ2-7 is a better fit for the DNA end. This CDR3 is 16 amino acids long. The germline V gene encodes CDR1 LNHDA and CDR2 SQIVND (reference sequence). The CDR3 loop is CASSASGTSGAYEQYF. DNA for the CDR3: TGTGCCAGTAGTGCCTCCGGGACTAGCGGGGCCTACGAGCAGTACTTC.

This clone was found a few times. J is TRBJ2-5 and V is TRBV11-2; D not certain. In germline, CDR1 is SGHAT, CDR2 FQNNGV. The CDR3 length is 13 residues. Trimming removed 8 bases from V and 1 base from J, with 11 bases in between. Here the CDR3 reads CASLSPLQETQYF. The DNA for the CDR3 is TGTGCCAGCCTATCCCCCCTCCAAGAGACCCAGTACTTC.

The chain is built from TRBV6-5 and TRBJ1-2; D unclear. The length of the CDR3 is 12 residues. V was cut by 8 bases and J by 4 bases, with 11 bases left in between. The germline V gene has CDR1 MNHEY and CDR2 SVGAGI. CDR3 in amino acids: CASLQSGYGYTF. Written as DNA, the CDR3 is TGTGCCAGCTTGCAGTCAGGCTATGGCTACACCTTC.

This clone was seen once. The chain uses TRBV18 and TRBJ2-5, with TRBD1 matching over 7 bases. J was trimmed by 1 base and V by 0 bases; bases with no gene match: 2. The length of the CDR3 is 15 residues. CDR1 is KGHSH and CDR2 is LQKENI in the germline V gene. The CDR3 coding sequence is TGTGCCAGCTCACCACCACGGACAGGCCAAGAGACCCAGTACTTC. The encoded protein is CASSPPRTGQETQYF.

J is TRBJ2-1 and V is TRBV5-1, with D possibly TRBD1 on 7 matching bases. Germline V gene data show CDR1 as SGHRS and CDR2 as YFSETQ. The ends were cut back, 7 bases at V and 0 bases at J, with 14 bases in the middle. The CDR3 has 15 residues. CDR3 in amino acids: CASGLTGDSYNEQFF. For the CDR3, the DNA is TGCGCCAGCGGACTAACAGGGGACTCCTACAATGAGCAGTTCTTC.

This clone was seen more than once but under ten times. The CDR3 bases are TGCGCCAGCAGCTCGTCGGCGGGAAGAACCGGGGAGCTGTTTTTT. Protein: CASSSSAGRTGELFF. V is TRBV5-1 and J is TRBJ2-2, with D possibly matching TRBD2 (6 bases). The CDR3 totals 15 residues. With 3 bases removed from V and 5 bases from J, the gap between germline ends came to 14 bases. CDR1 and CDR2 from the germline V gene are SGHRS and YFSETQ.

This clone has just one count. This chain connects TRBV5-4 to TRBJ2-3, with 8 nucleotides matching TRBD2. Trimming at V came to 4 bases and at J to 11 bases, leaving 15 bases not matched to a gene. Germline assignment: CDR1 SGHNT and CDR2 YYREEE (reference sequence). The CDR3 extends over 15 amino acids. In nucleotides, the CDR3 is TGTGCCAGCAGCCCCGGGACTAGTGGGCCGGAGGGGCAGTATTTT. Protein sequence: CASSPGTSGPEGQYF.

The rearrangement uses TRBV5-4 and TRBJ2-7; possible D gene TRBD2, 6 bases. The CDR3 contains 13 residues. The germline gives CDR1 SGHNT, CDR2 YYREEE (reference sequence). Trimming took off 3 bases at V and 2 bases at J, with 9 bases between the two ends. The CDR3 reads CASSSPSAYEQYF. CDR3 in DNA: TGTGCCAGCAGCTCCCCTAGCGCCTACGAGCAGTACTTC.

The J gene is TRBJ2-7, the V gene TRBV5-1; TRBD2 agrees at 9 bases. Germline V gene sequence: CDR1 SGHRS, CDR2 YFSETQ. Losses at the gene ends were 6 bases for V and 7 bases for J; bases not matched to a gene: 17. The CDR3 length is 16 residues. The CDR3 reads CASMLLSSGTGLEQYF. The CDR3 DNA follows: TGCGCCAGCATGTTGTTGTCTAGCGGGACGGGGCTTGAGCAGTACTTC.

This sequence joins TRBV19 and TRBJ1-5; 11 bases map to TRBD1. V gave up 7 bases and J gave up 7 bases; unmatched junction bases: 6. This CDR3 spans 14 amino acids. CDR1 is LNHDA and CDR2 is SQIVND in the germline V gene (reference sequence). The CDR3 DNA is TGTGCCAGTACCCCAGGACAGGGGGCCCAGCCCCAGCATTTT. This gives the protein CASTPGQGAQPQHF.

The rearrangement joins TRBV7-9 to TRBJ1-4; 8 nucleotides agree with TRBD1. The germline gives CDR1 SEHNR, CDR2 FQNEAQ (reference sequence). This CDR3 is 15 amino acids long. With 5 bases clipped from V and 6 bases from J, the junction kept 8 bases outside the gene matches. The CDR3 spells CASSPEQGVYEKLFF. As DNA, the CDR3 is TGTGCCAGCAGCCCGGAACAGGGGGTTTATGAAAAACTGTTTTTT. Combining the CDR3 with reference TRBV7-9 and TRBJ1-4 gives the whole variable domain DTGVSQNPRHKITKRGQNVTFRCDPISEHNRLYWYRQTLGQGPEFLTYFQNEAQLEKSRLLSDRFSAERPKGSFSTLEIQRTEQGDSAMYLCASSPEQGVYEKLFFGSGTQLSVL.

V gene TRBV5-4 combines with J gene TRBJ2-1, with D maybe TRBD2 (5 bases). V lost 0 bases to trimming and J lost 4 bases, with 20 bases between them. The CDR3 length is 18 residues. Looked up from germline, CDR1 is SGHNT and CDR2 is YYREEE (reference sequence). The CDR3 sequence: CASSLAFSSLAKYNEQFF. The DNA of the CDR3 is TGTGCCAGCAGCTTGGCCTTTTCTTCGCTAGCAAAATACAATGAGCAGTTCTTC.

The CDR3 region has the DNA TGTGCCTGCGGAAGCCCCCCGAGGATCCACGAGCAGTACTTC. This encodes CACGSPPRIHEQYF. The genes are TRBV10-3 and TRBJ2-7; D not resolved. Germline V gives CDR1 ENHRY, CDR2 SYGVKD. The CDR3 is 14 amino acids. Trimming stripped 11 bases from V and 5 bases from J, with 22 bases between.

This chain joins TRBV5-4 and TRBJ2-1; 12 positions agree with TRBD2. CDR1 is SGHNT and CDR2 is YYREEE in the germline V gene (reference sequence). This CDR3 is built from 15 residues. The V gene end was trimmed by 3 bases and the J gene end by 6 bases; junction bases not matched to a gene: 4. CDR3 nucleotide sequence: TGTGCCAGCAGCTCGACTAGCGGGAGTTTCAATGAGCAGTTCTTC. It yields the protein CASSSTSGSFNEQFF.

The V gene is TRBV28, the J gene TRBJ2-7; TRBD2 matches 11 bases. V shed 6 bases, J shed 4 bases, and the junction held 8 bases outside the gene matches. The CDR3 is 15 amino acids. Per germline, CDR1 MDHEN and CDR2 SYDVKM. CDR3 in DNA: TGTGCCAGCAGACCCTCGGGACTAGCGGCTTACGAGCAGTACTTC. It encodes CASRPSGLAAYEQYF. The full variable domain, in which reference TRBV28 and TRBJ2-7 provide the parts outside the CDR3, is DVKVTQSSRYLVKRTGEKVFLECVQDMDHENMFWYRQDPGLGLRLIYFSYDVKMKEKGDIPEGYSVSREKKERFSLILESASTNQTSMYLCASRPSGLAAYEQYFGPGTRLTVT.